This T cell receptor (beta chain) was profiled in a study of blood T cell repertoires in COVID-19. Clones were read by immunoSEQ multiplex PCR, and TCRdb kept only the in-frame ones, dropping some. The sample consists of about 320,000 clones, 90% of them appearing once. Germline V gives CDR1 SGHRS, CDR2 YFSETQ. Deletions cut 6 bases from V and 0 bases from J, with 6 bases between. The length of the CDR3 is 13 residues. The V and J genes are TRBV5-1 and TRBJ1-4; D is uncertain. The receptor was derived from a man in his sixties who had recovered from COVID-19. Material for sequencing was PBMCs or T cells enriched from blood (not recorded which). This CDR3 is CASKRATNEKLFF. The CDR3, as DNA: TGCGCCAGCAAGAGAGCAACTAATGAAAAACTGTTTTTT.